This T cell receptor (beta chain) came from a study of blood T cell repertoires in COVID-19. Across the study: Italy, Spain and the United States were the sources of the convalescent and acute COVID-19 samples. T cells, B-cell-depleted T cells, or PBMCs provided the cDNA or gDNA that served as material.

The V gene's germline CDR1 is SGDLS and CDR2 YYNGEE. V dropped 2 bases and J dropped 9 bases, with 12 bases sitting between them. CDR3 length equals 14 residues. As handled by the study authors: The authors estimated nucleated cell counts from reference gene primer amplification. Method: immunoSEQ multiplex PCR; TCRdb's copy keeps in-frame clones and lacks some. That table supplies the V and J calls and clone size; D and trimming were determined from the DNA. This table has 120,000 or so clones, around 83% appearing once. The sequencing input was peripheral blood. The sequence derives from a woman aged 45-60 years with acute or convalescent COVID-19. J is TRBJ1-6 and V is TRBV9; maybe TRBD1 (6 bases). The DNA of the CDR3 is TGTGCCAGCAGCGTTGGGGGCTTGGGTTCACCCCTCCACTTT. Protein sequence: CASSVGGLGSPLHF.